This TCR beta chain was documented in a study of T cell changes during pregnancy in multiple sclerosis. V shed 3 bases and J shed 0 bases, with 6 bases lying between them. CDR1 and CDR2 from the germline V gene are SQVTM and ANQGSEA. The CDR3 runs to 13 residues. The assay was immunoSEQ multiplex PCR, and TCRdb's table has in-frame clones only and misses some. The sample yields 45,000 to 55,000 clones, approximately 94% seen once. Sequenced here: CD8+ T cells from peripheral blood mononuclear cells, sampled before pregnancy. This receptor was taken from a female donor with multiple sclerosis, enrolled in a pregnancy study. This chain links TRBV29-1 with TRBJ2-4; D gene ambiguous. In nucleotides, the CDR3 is TGCAGCGTTGATAGCTTAGCCAAAAACATTCAGTACTTC. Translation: CSVDSLAKNIQYF.